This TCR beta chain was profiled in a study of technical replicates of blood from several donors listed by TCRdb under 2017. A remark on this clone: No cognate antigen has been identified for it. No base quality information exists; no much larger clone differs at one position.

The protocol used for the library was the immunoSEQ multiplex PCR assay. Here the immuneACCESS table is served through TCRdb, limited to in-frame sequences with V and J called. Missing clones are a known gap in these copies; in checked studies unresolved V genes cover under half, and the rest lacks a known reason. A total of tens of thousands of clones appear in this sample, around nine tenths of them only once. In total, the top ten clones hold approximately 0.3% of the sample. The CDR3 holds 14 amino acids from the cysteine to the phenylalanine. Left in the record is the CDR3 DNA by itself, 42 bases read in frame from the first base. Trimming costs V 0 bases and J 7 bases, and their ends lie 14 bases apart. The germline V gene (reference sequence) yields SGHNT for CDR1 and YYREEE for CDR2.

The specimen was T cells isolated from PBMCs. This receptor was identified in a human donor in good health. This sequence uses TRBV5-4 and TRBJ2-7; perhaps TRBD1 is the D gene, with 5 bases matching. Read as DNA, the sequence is TGTGCCAGCAGCTTGGTTCAGGGCTCTAGGGAGCAGTACTTC. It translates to CASSLVQGSREQYF.